The 16 T cell receptor beta chains below all came from one sample that was sequenced in a study of T cells in Graves' hyperthyroidism and ophthalmopathy. Researchers amplified the TCR beta CDR3 regions from RNA transcripts. HTBI primers were the set used in a first-round RT-PCR of the TCR CDR3. Using its own MiXCR run on the multiplex PCR reads, TCRdb lists one record per CDR3 protein. The sample has more than 550,000 distinct CDR3 sequences, around 15% seen once; the top ten hold 15%. The sequencing input was blood. Receptors originate from a man aged 50 or older with Graves' hyperthyroidism.

This clonotype was counted at least ten times. This chain uses TRBV12-3 or TRBV12-4 with TRBJ2-1; 9 nucleotides align to TRBD2. CDR3 size: 17 residues. V lost 2 bases and J lost 5; bases outside the gene matches: 10. The CDR3 loop is CASSLSLGSGSHNEQFF. CDR3 DNA: TGTGCCAGCAGTTTATCCCTGGGTAGCGGGAGCCACAATGAGCAGTTCTTC.

In this sample, this clonotype turned up many times. This chain joins TRBV12-5 and TRBJ1-1; possibly TRBD1 for D (5 bases). CDR1 and CDR2 from the germline V gene are LGHNT and FRNRAP. This CDR3 spans 18 amino acids. Trimming pared 1 base from V and 2 bases from J, leaving 20 bases between. CDR3 nucleotides: TGTGCTAGTGGTTTGGGGCAGGGACTTGGACGGGGAAACACTGAAGCTTTCTTT. Translating gives CASGLGQGLGRGNTEAFF.

This clonotype was recorded many times. This CDR3 is CASSEVAGENTGELFF. The DNA of the CDR3 is TGTGCCAGCAGTGAAGTAGCGGGAGAGAACACCGGGGAGCTGTTTTTT. The chain links TRBV2 to TRBJ2-2, with 9 bases matching TRBD2. The CDR3 length is 16 residues. Looked up from germline, CDR1 is SNHLY and CDR2 is FYNNEI. J was trimmed by 1 base and V by 1 base; bases with no gene match: 1.

The chain links TRBV7-2 to TRBJ2-5; 9 bases agree with TRBD2. Unmatched junction bases numbered 13, after V lost 1 base and J lost 1 base. The length of the CDR3 is 19 residues. Germline CDR1 and CDR2: SGHTA and FQGNSA. CDR3 loop: CASSLVRTSASRGQETQYF. The CDR3 DNA follows: TGTGCCAGCAGCTTAGTAAGGACTAGCGCGAGCCGGGGCCAAGAGACCCAGTACTTC.

Only a few counts were recorded for this clonotype. The gene calls are TRBV27 and TRBJ2-1; 10 positions match TRBD2. There are 15 residues in the CDR3. J was trimmed by 4 bases and V by 4 bases; bases with no gene match: 4. Germline CDR1 reads MNHEY; CDR2 reads SMNVEV (reference sequence). CDR3 residues: CASSSPAGGYNEQFF. The CDR3 nucleotides are TGTGCCAGCAGTTCACCAGCGGGGGGGTACAATGAGCAGTTCTTC.

This clonotype was seen many times. The gene calls are TRBV6-1 and TRBJ1-5; D may be TRBD1 (6 bases). In germline, CDR1 is MNHNS, CDR2 SASEGT. CDR3 length: 13 amino acids. The V end was cut by 7 bases, the J end by 6 bases, with 13 bases between. CDR3 nucleotides: TGTGCCAGCACCGGGGGGGGCGGTCAGCCCCAGCATTTT. This sequence encodes CASTGGGGQPQHF.

This chain links TRBV28 with TRBJ1-2; 9 positions agree with TRBD1. The ends lost 5 bases at V and 5 bases at J; junction bases unmatched: 9. CDR1 is MDHEN, CDR2 SYDVKM, per germline. This CDR3 spans 15 amino acids. The CDR3 here is CASSGPGTGFYGYTF. DNA for the CDR3: TGTGCCAGCAGTGGCCCCGGGACAGGGTTTTATGGCTACACCTTC.

J is TRBJ2-7 and V is TRBV6-2 or TRBV6-3; TRBD1 might be the D (7 bases). The V and J ends lost 6 bases and 4 bases respectively, with 16 bases between them. There are 14 residues in the CDR3. Germline V gene sequence: CDR1 MNHEY, CDR2 SVGEGT. This chain's CDR3 is CASRLTGRTYEQYF. As DNA, the CDR3 is TGTGCCAGCAGGCTGACAGGGAGGACGTACGAGCAGTACTTC.

In its sample, this clonotype was seen many times. In DNA form, the CDR3 reads TGTGCCAGCAGCCCATTCCCGCTGGCGGGAGGTGGTTCGGTGAATGAGCAGTTCTTC. It yields the protein CASSPFPLAGGGSVNEQFF. This chain joins TRBV11-2 and TRBJ2-1, with TRBD2 identical over 8 bases. The CDR3 is 19 residues long. The germline CDR1 and CDR2 sequences are SGHAT and FQNNGV. Trimming at V came to 5 bases and at J to 7 bases, leaving 22 bases not matched to a gene.

This clonotype came up many times. V usage is TRBV30 and J usage is TRBJ1-5; TRBD1 matches at 8 bases. This CDR3 has 15 residues. The germline CDR1 and CDR2 sequences are GTSNPN and SVGIG (reference sequence). The ends lost 0 bases at V and 7 bases at J; junction bases unmatched: 8. The CDR3 region has the DNA TGTGCCTGGAGTGTAGGCGGGACAGGAGGACAGCCCCAGCATTTT. Translating gives CAWSVGGTGGQPQHF.

In its sample, this clonotype was seen a few times. The chain uses TRBV10-3 and TRBJ2-1, with D unclear. This CDR3 is 12 amino acids long. Trimming removed 2 bases at V and 6 bases at J, with 5 bases between. Per germline, CDR1 ENHRY and CDR2 SYGVKD. The CDR3 DNA sequence: TGTGCCATCAGTGAGGGACCCAATGAGCAGTTCTTC. This gives the protein CAISEGPNEQFF.

V and J are TRBV9 and TRBJ2-1; 13 bases agree with TRBD2. Looked up from germline, CDR1 is SGDLS and CDR2 is YYNGEE. V lost 4 bases, J lost 12 bases, and 10 bases stayed unmatched. The CDR3 runs 15 residues. The DNA of the CDR3 is TGTGCCAGCAGCCCACGGACTAGCGGGAGAGTAGGGCAGTTCTTC. This translates into CASSPRTSGRVGQFF.

For the CDR3, the DNA is TGTGCCAGCTTCTCTGATACCTACGAGCAGTACTTC. Translating gives CASFSDTYEQYF. The chain is built from TRBV28 and TRBJ2-7; D ambiguous. Germline V gene data show CDR1 as MDHEN and CDR2 as SYDVKM. V shed 8 bases and J shed 2 bases, with 10 bases lying between them. This CDR3 contains 12 residues.

J is TRBJ2-1 and V is TRBV5-1; D may be TRBD1 or TRBD2 (5 bases each). The CDR3 consists of 14 residues. Germline loops: CDR1 SGHRS, CDR2 YFSETQ. Trimming cost V 6 bases and J 7 bases, with 17 bases left between them. The chain's CDR3 is CASMIGATENEQFF. CDR3 coding DNA: TGCGCCAGCATGATCGGGGCCACCGAGAATGAGCAGTTCTTC.

This clonotype was picked up one time. The CDR3 spells CASTLRGGRGNTIYF. For the CDR3, the DNA is TGTGCCAGCACTCTCCGGGGTGGCCGTGGAAACACCATATATTTT. The chain joins TRBV12-3 or TRBV12-4 to TRBJ1-3; the D is unclear. V lost 7 bases and J lost 3, with 16 bases in between. There are 15 residues in the CDR3.

The chain couples TRBV7-6 to TRBJ2-3; 10 bases match TRBD2. The CDR3 spans 17 residues. V trimming: 0 bases; J trimming: 4 bases; junction bases outside the gene matches: 7. Germline V gene lookup returns CDR1 SGHVS and CDR2 FNYEAQ. The CDR3 sequence is CASSLALRTSGADTQYF. For the CDR3, the DNA is TGTGCCAGCAGCTTAGCCCTTAGGACTAGCGGAGCAGATACGCAGTATTTT.